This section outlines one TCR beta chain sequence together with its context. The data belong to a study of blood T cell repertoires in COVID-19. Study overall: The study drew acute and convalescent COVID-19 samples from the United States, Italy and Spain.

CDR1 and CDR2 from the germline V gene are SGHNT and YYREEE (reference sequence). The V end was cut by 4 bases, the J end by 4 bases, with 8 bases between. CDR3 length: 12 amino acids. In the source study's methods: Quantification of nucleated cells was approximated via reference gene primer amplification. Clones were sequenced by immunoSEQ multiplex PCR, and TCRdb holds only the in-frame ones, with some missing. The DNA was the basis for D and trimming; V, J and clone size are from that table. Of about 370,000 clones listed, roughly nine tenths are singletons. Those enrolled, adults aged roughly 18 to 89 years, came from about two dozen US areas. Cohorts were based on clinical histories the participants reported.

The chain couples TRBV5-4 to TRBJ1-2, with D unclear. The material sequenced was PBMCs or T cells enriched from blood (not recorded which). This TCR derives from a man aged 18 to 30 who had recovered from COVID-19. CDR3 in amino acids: CASSETAYGYTF. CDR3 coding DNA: TGTGCCAGCAGCGAAACAGCCTATGGCTACACCTTC. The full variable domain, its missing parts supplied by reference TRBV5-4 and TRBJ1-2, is ETGVTQSPTHLIKTRGQQVTLRCSSQSGHNTVSWYQQALGQGPQFIFQYYREEENGRGNFPPRFSGLQFPNYSSELNVNALELDDSALYLCASSETAYGYTFGSGTRLTVV.